This TCR beta chain derives from a study of T cell responses to AZD1222 COVID-19 vaccine. Study-wide findings and caveats: Unmutated variant regions are reportedly the target of nearly half of TCRs that are spike-specific. The sample set comprised mostly white British donors with more females, and clonal diversity was possibly underestimated. Spike-specific TCR depth and breadth grew after two AZD1222 doses.

Doses given second, at about 4 or about 12 weeks, were pooled. V lost 2 bases, J lost 4 bases, and 6 bases lay in between. CDR3 length equals 13 residues. Germline V gene data show CDR1 as MNHEY and CDR2 as SVGEGT. Clones were read by immunoSEQ multiplex PCR, and TCRdb kept only the in-frame ones, dropping some. The data hold approximately 150,000 clones, with 89% observed a single time. This clone was seen just once. Its antigen remains unidentified. This chain connects TRBV6-2 or TRBV6-3 to TRBJ2-1, with unresolved D. This clonotype was obtained from an adult who received the AZD1222 COVID-19 vaccine. This specimen was peripheral blood, taken 28 days after the second AZD1222 dose. CDR3 nucleotide sequence: TGTGCCAGCAGTTACGTCCCGTACAATGAGCAGTTCTTC. This sequence encodes CASSYVPYNEQFF.